This T cell receptor beta chain was obtained from a study of T cell repertoires in cytomegalovirus infection. Study-level background: Public TCR beta signatures provided an indication of both CMV infection and a matching HLA type.

TCRdb used MiXCR to reprocess the reads, holding one entry per CDR3 protein. Among more than 250,000 distinct CDR3 sequences listed, roughly 25% were seen once. CDR1 MNHEY and CDR2 SVGEGT come from the germline V gene. This CDR3 region has 15 residues. Trimming removed 2 bases from V and 3 bases from J, with 10 bases in between. Concerning this clonotype itself: Antigen unknown.

This material consisted of cultured PBMCs, taken from culture after CMV antigen stimulation. This sequence joins TRBV6-2 or TRBV6-3 and TRBJ2-2; D unresolved. The origin of this receptor is a human donor in good health (CMV status not recorded). Some clones in this sample may be carry-over from other donors' samples. This CDR3 reads CASSYDGPHTGELFF. The CDR3, as DNA: TGTGCCAGCAGTTACGACGGACCCCACACCGGGGAGCTGTTTTTT.